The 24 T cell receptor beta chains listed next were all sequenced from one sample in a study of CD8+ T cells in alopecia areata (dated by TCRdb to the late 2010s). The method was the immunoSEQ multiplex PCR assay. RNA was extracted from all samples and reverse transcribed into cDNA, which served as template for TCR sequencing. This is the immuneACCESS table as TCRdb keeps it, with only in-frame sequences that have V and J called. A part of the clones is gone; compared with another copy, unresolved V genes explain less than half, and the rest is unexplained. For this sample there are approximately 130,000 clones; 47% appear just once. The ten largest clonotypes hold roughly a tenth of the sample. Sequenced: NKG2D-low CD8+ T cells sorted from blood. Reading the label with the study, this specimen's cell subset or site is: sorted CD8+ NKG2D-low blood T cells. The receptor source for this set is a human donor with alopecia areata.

The CDR3 protein is CASRTSSDEQFF. As DNA, the CDR3 is TGTGCCAGCAGGACTAGCTCGGATGAGCAGTTCTTC. The rearrangement joins TRBV2 to TRBJ2-1, with TRBD2 matching 7 bases. Germline V CDR1 and CDR2: SNHLY, FYNNEI. This CDR3 comprises 12 residues. The V and J ends lost 6 bases and 8 bases, in that order; junction bases with no gene match: 4.

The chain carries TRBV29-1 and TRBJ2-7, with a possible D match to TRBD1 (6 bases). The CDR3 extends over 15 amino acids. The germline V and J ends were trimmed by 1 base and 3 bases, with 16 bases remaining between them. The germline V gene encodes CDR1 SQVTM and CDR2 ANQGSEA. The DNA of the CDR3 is TGCAGCGTTGAAGCGACCCGGACAGCCGGCTACGAGCAGTACTTC. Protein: CSVEATRTAGYEQYF.

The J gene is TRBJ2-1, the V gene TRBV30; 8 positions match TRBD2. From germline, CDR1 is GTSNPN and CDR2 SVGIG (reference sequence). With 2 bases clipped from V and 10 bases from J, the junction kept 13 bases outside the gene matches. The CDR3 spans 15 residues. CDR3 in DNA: TGTGCCTGGAGTCCCGCGGGACTAGACGTGAACGAGCAGTTCTTC. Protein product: CAWSPAGLDVNEQFF.

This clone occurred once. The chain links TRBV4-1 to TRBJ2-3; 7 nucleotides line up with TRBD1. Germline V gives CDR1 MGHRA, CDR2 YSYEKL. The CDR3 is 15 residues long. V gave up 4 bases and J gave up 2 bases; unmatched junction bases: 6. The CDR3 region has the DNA TGCGCCAGCAGCCTAGGGGGCCTTAACACAGATACGCAGTATTTT. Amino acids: CASSLGGLNTDTQYF.

CDR3 protein: CASSPGNFHEKLFF. In DNA form, the CDR3 reads TGTGCCAGCAGTCCCGGGAACTTTCATGAAAAACTGTTTTTT. The chain combines TRBV2 with TRBJ1-4; no definite D call. Germline values: CDR1 SNHLY, CDR2 FYNNEI. V was trimmed by 5 bases and J by 6 bases, leaving 13 bases between them. This CDR3 spans 14 amino acids.

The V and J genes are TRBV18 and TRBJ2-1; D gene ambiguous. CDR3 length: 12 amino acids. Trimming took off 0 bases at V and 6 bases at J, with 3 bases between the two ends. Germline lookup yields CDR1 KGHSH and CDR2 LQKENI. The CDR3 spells CASSPPGNEQFF. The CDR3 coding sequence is TGTGCCAGCTCACCACCGGGCAATGAGCAGTTCTTC.

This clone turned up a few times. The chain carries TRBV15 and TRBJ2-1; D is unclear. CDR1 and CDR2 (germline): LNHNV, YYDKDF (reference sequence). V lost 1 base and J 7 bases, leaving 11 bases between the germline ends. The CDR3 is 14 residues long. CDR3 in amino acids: CATSRGLGWNEQFF. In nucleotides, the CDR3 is TGTGCCACCAGCAGAGGGTTGGGGTGGAATGAGCAGTTCTTC.

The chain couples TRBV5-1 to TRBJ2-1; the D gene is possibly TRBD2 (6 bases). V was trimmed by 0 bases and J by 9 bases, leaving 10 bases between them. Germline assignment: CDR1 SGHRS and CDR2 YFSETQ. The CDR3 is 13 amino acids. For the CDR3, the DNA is TGCGCCAGCAGCTTGGGTGGAGGGACTGAGCAGTTCTTC. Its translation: CASSLGGGTEQFF.

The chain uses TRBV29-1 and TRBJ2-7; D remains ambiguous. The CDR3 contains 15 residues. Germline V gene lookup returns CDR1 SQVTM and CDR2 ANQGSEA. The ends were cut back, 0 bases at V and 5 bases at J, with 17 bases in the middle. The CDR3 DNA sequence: TGCAGCGTTGAAGATACGGCCAGCCGCCCAAACGAGCAGTACTTC. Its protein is CSVEDTASRPNEQYF.

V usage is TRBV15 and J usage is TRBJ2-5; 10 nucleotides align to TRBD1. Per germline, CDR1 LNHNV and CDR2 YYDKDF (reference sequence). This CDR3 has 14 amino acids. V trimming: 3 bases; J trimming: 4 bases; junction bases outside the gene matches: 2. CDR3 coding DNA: TGTGCCACCAGCAGTGGACAGGGGGGAGAGACCCAGTACTTC. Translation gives CATSSGQGGETQYF.

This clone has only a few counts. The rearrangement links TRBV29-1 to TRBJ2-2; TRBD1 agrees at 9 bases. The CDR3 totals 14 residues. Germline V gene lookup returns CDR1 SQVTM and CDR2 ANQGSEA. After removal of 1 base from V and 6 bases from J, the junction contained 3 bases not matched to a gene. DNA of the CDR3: TGCAGCGTTGAAGGACAGGGGGGCTCCGGGGAGCTGTTTTTT. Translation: CSVEGQGGSGELFF.

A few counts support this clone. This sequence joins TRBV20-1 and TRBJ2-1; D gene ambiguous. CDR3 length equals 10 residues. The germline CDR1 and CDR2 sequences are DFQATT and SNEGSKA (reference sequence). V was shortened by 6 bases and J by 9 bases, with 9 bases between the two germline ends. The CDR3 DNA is TGCAGTGCCCGATACGGTGAGCAGTTCTTC. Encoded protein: CSARYGEQFF.

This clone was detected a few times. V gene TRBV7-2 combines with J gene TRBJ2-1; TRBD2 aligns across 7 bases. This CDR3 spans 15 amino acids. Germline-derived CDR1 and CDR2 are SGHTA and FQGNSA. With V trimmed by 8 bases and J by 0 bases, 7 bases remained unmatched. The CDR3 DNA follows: TGTGCCAGCGCTGGCGGGGGAAGCTCCTACAATGAGCAGTTCTTC. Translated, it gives CASAGGGSSYNEQFF.

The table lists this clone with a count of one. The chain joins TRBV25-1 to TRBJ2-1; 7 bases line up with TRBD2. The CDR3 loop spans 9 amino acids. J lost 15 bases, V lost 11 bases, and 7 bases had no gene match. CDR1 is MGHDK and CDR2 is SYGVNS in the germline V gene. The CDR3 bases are TGTGCCGCGGGAGAGCGGCCGTTCTTC. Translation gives CAAGERPFF.

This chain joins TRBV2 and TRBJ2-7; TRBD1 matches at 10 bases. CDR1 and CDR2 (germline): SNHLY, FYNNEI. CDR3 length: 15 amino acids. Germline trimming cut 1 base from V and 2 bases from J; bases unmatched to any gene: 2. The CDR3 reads CASSEEGQGAYEQYF. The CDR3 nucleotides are TGTGCCAGCAGTGAAGAAGGACAGGGGGCCTACGAGCAGTACTTC. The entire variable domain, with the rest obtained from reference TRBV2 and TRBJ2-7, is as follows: EPEVTQTPSHQVTQMGQEVILRCVPISNHLYFYWYRQILGQKVEFLVSFYNNEISEKSEIFDDQFSVERPDGSNFTLKIRSTKLEDSAMYFCASSEEGQGAYEQYFGPGTRLTVT.

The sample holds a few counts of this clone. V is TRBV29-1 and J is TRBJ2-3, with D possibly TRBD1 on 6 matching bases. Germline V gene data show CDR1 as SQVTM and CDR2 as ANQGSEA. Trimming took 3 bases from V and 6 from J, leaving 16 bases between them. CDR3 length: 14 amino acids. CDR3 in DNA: TGCAGCGTTGATTCACAGGGCGGTGAGGATACGCAGTATTTT. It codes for CSVDSQGGEDTQYF.

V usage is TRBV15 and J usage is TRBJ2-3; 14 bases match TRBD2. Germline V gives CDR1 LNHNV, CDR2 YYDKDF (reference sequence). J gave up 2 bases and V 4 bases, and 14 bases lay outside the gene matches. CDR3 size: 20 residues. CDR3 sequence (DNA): TGTGCCACCAGCAACCGGGGGGGACTAGCGGGAGCCCAACACACAGATACGCAGTATTTT. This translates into CATSNRGGLAGAQHTDTQYF.

This CDR3 is CASSQDRGSPRPQYF. The DNA for the CDR3 is TGTGCCAGCAGCCAAGATAGGGGAAGTCCCCGGCCGCAGTATTTT. V and J are TRBV4-2 and TRBJ2-3; perhaps TRBD1 as D (5 bases). Trimming pared 0 bases from V and 10 bases from J, leaving 17 bases between. The germline CDR1 and CDR2 sequences are LGHNA and YNFKEQ. This CDR3 spans 15 amino acids.

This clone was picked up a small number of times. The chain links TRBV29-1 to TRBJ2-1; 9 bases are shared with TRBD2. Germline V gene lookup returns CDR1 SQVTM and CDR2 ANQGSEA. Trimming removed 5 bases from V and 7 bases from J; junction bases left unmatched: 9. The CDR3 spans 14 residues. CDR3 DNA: TGCAGCGTTCAAGGTACTAGCGGGTTGAATGAGCAGTTCTTC. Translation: CSVQGTSGLNEQFF.

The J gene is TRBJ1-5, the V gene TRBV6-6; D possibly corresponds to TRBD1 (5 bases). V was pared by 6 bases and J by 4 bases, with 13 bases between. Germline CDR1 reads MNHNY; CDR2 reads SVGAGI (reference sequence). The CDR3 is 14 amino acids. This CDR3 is CASRPLTANQPQHF. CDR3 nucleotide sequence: TGTGCCAGCAGGCCTTTGACAGCGAATCAGCCCCAGCATTTT.

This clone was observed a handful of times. In nucleotides, the CDR3 is TGCGCCAGCAGTGAGTCGAGGGTGACCTCCGAGTTGAATGAGCAGTTCTTC. It translates to CASSESRVTSELNEQFF. The genes are TRBV10-1 and TRBJ2-1, with D possibly matching TRBD2 (5 bases). V lost 0 bases and J lost 7, with 19 bases in between. CDR1 is WNHNN, CDR2 SYGVQD, per germline (reference sequence). CDR3 length: 17 amino acids.

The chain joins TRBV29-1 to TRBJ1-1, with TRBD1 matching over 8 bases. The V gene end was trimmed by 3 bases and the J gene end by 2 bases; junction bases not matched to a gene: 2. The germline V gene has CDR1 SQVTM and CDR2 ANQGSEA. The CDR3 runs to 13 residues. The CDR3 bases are TGCAGCGTTGATCCAGGGGGCAACACTGAAGCTTTCTTT. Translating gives CSVDPGGNTEAFF.

In DNA, the CDR3 is TGTGCCAGCAGTGACCTGGAGCAGTTCTTC. Protein product: CASSDLEQFF. This rearrangement joins TRBV2 to TRBJ2-1; D unresolved. CDR1 and CDR2 from the germline V gene are SNHLY and FYNNEI. This CDR3 has 10 amino acids. V dropped 3 bases and J dropped 10 bases, with 4 bases sitting between them.

The CDR3 coding sequence is TGTGCCAGCAGAGGGGTCTCTGGGGCCAACGTCCTGACTTTC. It is translated as CASRGVSGANVLTF. This sequence joins TRBV9 and TRBJ2-6; the D gene is possibly TRBD1 (5 bases). The germline V gene encodes CDR1 SGDLS and CDR2 YYNGEE. The V end lost 5 bases, the J end lost 0 bases, and 6 bases lay between the germline ends. The CDR3 runs 14 residues.